These T cell receptor beta chains were read from a single sample in a study of T cell clonotyping in hematopoietic cell transplantation. Some clones are missing from TCRdb's copy, which holds only in-frame ones; the method was immunoSEQ multiplex PCR. Of roughly 8,000 clones in the sample, roughly 81% were seen once. Here the sequenced sample was peripheral blood mononuclear cells, taken 180 days after allogeneic stem cell transplant. The receptors originated from a female patient between 50 and 59 years old who had an allogeneic stem cell transplant from an unrelated donor, so the T cells may come from the graft donor. Some clones in this sample may be carry-over from other donors' samples. Both conserved end residues are part of each CDR3. Each record gives: J gene, clone size, D gene, V gene, CDR3 DNA, CDR3 protein. The D gene is left open where the match is weak. Only part of the rows carry a size: once, few, many, or a class if the clone is expanded.

TRBJ2-7 | - | - | TRBV28 | TGTGCCAGCAGTTTAACCTTGGACGAGCAGTACTTC | CASSLTLDEQYF
TRBJ2-2 | - | - | TRBV14 | TGTGCCAGCAGCCACAGGGGCACCGGGGAGCTGTTTTTT | CASSHRGTGELFF
TRBJ2-7 | - | - | TRBV7-2 | TGTGCCAGCAGCTCTCGCGCAGGCGACGCCTACTACGAGCAGTACTTC | CASSSRAGDAYYEQYF
TRBJ2-7 | - | - | TRBV28 | TGTGCCAGCAGTTTGAGGTGGGGTTCCTACGAGCAGTACTTC | CASSLRWGSYEQYF
TRBJ1-1 | - | - | TRBV6-5 | TGTGCCAGCAGTTACTCGAGCGTACGGACGAACACTGAAGCTTTCTTT | CASSYSSVRTNTEAFF
TRBJ2-1 | - | TRBD2 | TRBV27 | TGTGCCAGCAGTAATAGCGGGGGGGCCAATAATGAGCAGTTCTTC | CASSNSGGANNEQFF
TRBJ2-7 | few | TRBD2 | TRBV19 | TGTGCCAGTAGTATCTCGACTAGCGGGAGGGGGAACTCCTACGAGCAGTACTTC | CASSISTSGRGNSYEQYF
TRBJ2-7 | - | - | TRBV6-5 | TGTGCCAGCAGTTATCAGCCAGGATCATCCTACGAGCAGTACTTC | CASSYQPGSSYEQYF
TRBJ2-7 | - | TRBD1 | TRBV7-2 | TGTGCCAGCAGCTTAGGAGGGACAGGGGGCGGGGAGCAGTACTTC | CASSLGGTGGGEQYF
TRBJ1-4 | - | TRBD1 | TRBV4-2 | TGTGCCAGCAGCCTCATCCTAGGGGGCCGGGATGAAAAACTGTTTTTT | CASSLILGGRDEKLFF
TRBJ1-2 | - | - | TRBV7-9 | TGTGCCAGCAGCGAGGACTTGCGCTATGGCTACACCTTC | CASSEDLRYGYTF
TRBJ1-1 | once | - | TRBV30 | TGTGCCTGGAGCAGACGGCGAGGAACTGAAGCTTTCTTT | CAWSRRRGTEAFF
TRBJ1-1 | - | - | TRBV6-5 | TGTGCCAGCAGTTCCCCCTCTGGACGGTCGAACACTGAAGCTTTCTTT | CASSSPSGRSNTEAFF
TRBJ1-1 | - | - | TRBV2 | TGTGCCAGCAGGGGGACTGAAGCTTTCTTT | CASRGTEAFF
TRBJ1-4 | - | - | TRBV7-2 | TGTGCCAGCAGCTTAAGGGGCCCTAATGAAAAACTGTTTTTT | CASSLRGPNEKLFF
TRBJ1-3 | - | - | TRBV29-1 | TGCACCATCTTGGTAGGAAACACCATATATTTT | CTILVGNTIYF
TRBJ1-1 | - | - | TRBV10-1 | TGCGCCAGCAGTGTGGGGGGCCCCAACACTGAAGCTTTCTTT | CASSVGGPNTEAFF
TRBJ1-5 | - | - | TRBV28 | TGTGCCAGCAGTTTAATAGTGCGGGGGGAGCATTTT | CASSLIVRGEHF
TRBJ1-2 | - | - | TRBV28 | TGTGCCAGCAGTTTCCTAGCAGGGGACGATGGCTACACCTTC | CASSFLAGDDGYTF
TRBJ2-1 | - | - | TRBV5-1 | TGCGCCAGCAGCTTGGACAGGGTCTCCTACAATGAGCAGTTCTTC | CASSLDRVSYNEQFF
TRBJ1-5 | - | - | TRBV4-1 | TGCGCCAGCAGCCAGGAAGGTCAGCCCCAGCATTTT | CASSQEGQPQHF
TRBJ1-1 | - | TRBD1 | TRBV9 | TGTGCCAGCAGCTCGACAGGGATGAACACTGAAGCTTTCTTT | CASSSTGMNTEAFF
TRBJ2-2 | - | - | TRBV28 | TGTGCCAGCAGTTTCTTCGGGGGCAGCGTCACCGGGGAGCTGTTTTTT | CASSFFGGSVTGELFF
TRBJ1-1 | - | - | TRBV29-1 | TGCAGCGTTGATTGGGCGGGCACTGAAGCTTTCTTT | CSVDWAGTEAFF
TRBJ1-1 | - | TRBD1 | TRBV28 | TGTGCCAGCAGTACCGGGACAGGGAGAGGGGACACTGAAGCTTTCTTT | CASSTGTGRGDTEAFF
TRBJ2-7 | - | TRBD1 | TRBV30 | TGTGCCTGGAGTAATCCGAGGGACAGATATTACGAGCAGTACTTC | CAWSNPRDRYYEQYF
TRBJ2-7 | - | - | TRBV29-1 | TGCAGCGTTGAAGATTCCAGCCTAGGCTCCTACGAGCAGTACTTC | CSVEDSSLGSYEQYF
TRBJ2-7 | - | TRBD1 | TRBV30 | TGTGCCTGGAAGTACGGACAGGTGATCTACGAGCAGTACTTC | CAWKYGQVIYEQYF
TRBJ1-3 | few | - | TRBV9 | TGTGCCAGCAGCGTAGAGGCTAGCTCTGGAAACACCATATATTTT | CASSVEASSGNTIYF
TRBJ1-1 | - | - | TRBV30 | TGTGCCTGGAGTGTGGGACCCAACACTGAAGCCTTCTTT | CAWSVGPNTEAFF
TRBJ2-7 | - | TRBD2 | TRBV28 | TGTGCCAGCAGTCGGACTAGCGGGACTGGCGAGCAGTACTTC | CASSRTSGTGEQYF
TRBJ2-2 | - | - | TRBV4-2 | TGTGCCAGCAGCCAAGGAGAGATAACCGGGGAGCTGTTTTTT | CASSQGEITGELFF
TRBJ1-4 | once | TRBD1 | TRBV9 | TGTGCCAGCAGCCTTTCGGGACAGGGTAGAGAAAAACTGTTTTTT | CASSLSGQGREKLFF
TRBJ1-5 | once | - | TRBV15 | TGTGCCACCAGCAGAGATTCCGGGCCCCAGCATTTT | CATSRDSGPQHF
TRBJ2-1 | - | TRBD1 | TRBV7-6 | TGTGCCAGCAGCCTTTCCGGGACAGGGGGCGACAATGAGCAGTTCTTC | CASSLSGTGGDNEQFF
TRBJ1-1 | - | - | TRBV7-2 | TGTGCCAGCAGCCGACGGTCCTACACTGAAGCTTTCTTT | CASSRRSYTEAFF
TRBJ2-7 | - | - | TRBV27 | TGTGCCAGCAGCCCGACGGTAGCAGGGGAGCAGTACTTC | CASSPTVAGEQYF
TRBJ2-1 | - | TRBD2 | TRBV4-2 | TGTGCCAGCAGCCACGGGACTAGCGGGAGTTCTGAGCAGTTCTTC | CASSHGTSGSSEQFF
TRBJ1-1 | once | - | TRBV7-2 | TGTGCCAGCAGCTTAGCACCCCTTGGGGAGAACACTGAAGCTTTCTTT | CASSLAPLGENTEAFF
TRBJ2-7 | - | - | TRBV29-1 | TGCAGCGTTCGACAGGCCGAGCAGTACTTC | CSVRQAEQYF
TRBJ2-7 | - | - | TRBV29-1 | TGCAGCGTTGAGCTCCCGGGGGAGAAACCCTACGAGCAGTACTTC | CSVELPGEKPYEQYF
TRBJ1-2 | - | - | TRBV4-1 | TGCGCCAGCAGCTCAGAGGTACAGCCCTATGGCTACACCTTC | CASSSEVQPYGYTF
TRBJ2-7 | - | - | TRBV27 | TGTGCCAGCAGTTTGGGCAGGACCCTAGGCGAGCAGTACTTC | CASSLGRTLGEQYF
TRBJ2-7 | - | - | TRBV5-1 | TGCGCCAGCAGCTTGGTCCGGTCCCAATACGAGCAGTACTTC | CASSLVRSQYEQYF
TRBJ1-5 | - | TRBD1 | TRBV6-1 | TGTGCCAGCAGTTGGACAGGGGCGACCGATCAGCCCCAGCATTTT | CASSWTGATDQPQHF
TRBJ2-7 | - | TRBD1 | TRBV7-2 | TGTGCCAGCAGCGTCGACAGGGGGAGCTCCTACGAGCAGTACTTC | CASSVDRGSSYEQYF
TRBJ1-4 | - | - | TRBV30 | TGTGCCTGGAGCCGCCAGGGAATTAATGAAAAACTGTTTTTT | CAWSRQGINEKLFF
TRBJ1-1 | - | - | TRBV5-1 | TGCGCCAGCAGCCCGGACAGCAGGAACACTGAAGCTTTCTTT | CASSPDSRNTEAFF
TRBJ1-1 | - | - | TRBV20-1 | TGCAGTGCTAGAGAGAGCACTGAAGCTTTCTTT | CSARESTEAFF